Described below is a single TCR beta chain sequence and its context. TCRdb re-analysed the PCR reads in MiXCR, keeping a single row per CDR3 protein. Here the sample spans roughly 90,000 distinct CDR3 sequences, under 20% being singletons. This entry comes from a study of molecular identifiers for immune sequencing clone quantification. Germline CDR1 and CDR2: LNHDA and SQIVND (reference sequence). The CDR3 loop spans 13 amino acids. The V gene lost 4 bases and the J gene lost 6 bases, with 9 bases spanning the gap. The source is a human donor in good health. Some libraries in this study had Jurkat cell RNA spiked in. Input material: naive CD8+ T cells from blood, with Jurkat cell RNA spiked in. The subset here: FACS-sorted CD8+CD4-CCR7+CD45RA+ naive T cells. The gene calls are TRBV19 and TRBJ2-2; D might be TRBD1 (5 bases). The DNA for the CDR3 is TGTGCCAGTAGTAGAGACAGTTCCGGGGAGCTGTTTTTT. This translates into CASSRDSSGELFF.